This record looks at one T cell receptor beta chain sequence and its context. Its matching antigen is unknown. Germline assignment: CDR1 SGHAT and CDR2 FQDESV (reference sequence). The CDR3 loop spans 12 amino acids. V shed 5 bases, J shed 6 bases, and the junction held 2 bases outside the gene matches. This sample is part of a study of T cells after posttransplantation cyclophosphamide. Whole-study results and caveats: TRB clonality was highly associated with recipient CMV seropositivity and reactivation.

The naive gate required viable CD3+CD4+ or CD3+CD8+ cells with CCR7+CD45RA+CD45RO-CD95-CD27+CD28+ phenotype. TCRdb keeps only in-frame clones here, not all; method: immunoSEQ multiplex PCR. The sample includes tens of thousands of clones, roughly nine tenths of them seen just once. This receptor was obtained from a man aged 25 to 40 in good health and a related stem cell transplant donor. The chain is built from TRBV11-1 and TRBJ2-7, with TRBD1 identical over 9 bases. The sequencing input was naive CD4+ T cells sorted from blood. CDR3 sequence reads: CASSGTGREQYF. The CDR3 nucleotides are TGTGCCAGCAGCGGGACAGGGCGCGAGCAGTACTTC.